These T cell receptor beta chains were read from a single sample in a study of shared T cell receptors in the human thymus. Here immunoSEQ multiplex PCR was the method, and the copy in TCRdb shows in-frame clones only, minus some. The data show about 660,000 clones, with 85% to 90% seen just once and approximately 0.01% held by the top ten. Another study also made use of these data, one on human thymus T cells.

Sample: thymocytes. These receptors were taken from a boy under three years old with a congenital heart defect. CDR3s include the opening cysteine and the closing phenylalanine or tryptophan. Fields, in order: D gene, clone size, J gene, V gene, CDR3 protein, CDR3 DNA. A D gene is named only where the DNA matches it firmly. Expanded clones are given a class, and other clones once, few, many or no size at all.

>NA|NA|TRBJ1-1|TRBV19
CASTYLTGNTEAFF
TGTGCCAGTACCTACCTGACAGGTAACACTGAAGCTTTCTTT
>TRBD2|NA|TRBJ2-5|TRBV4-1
CASSPSGTTEETQYF
TGCGCCAGCAGCCCCTCCGGGACTACCGAAGAGACCCAGTACTTC
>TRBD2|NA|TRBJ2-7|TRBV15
CATSTGSGRTSGSWQYF
TGTGCCACCAGCACCGGATCCGGTCGGACTAGCGGGAGTTGGCAGTACTTC
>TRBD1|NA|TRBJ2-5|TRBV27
CASSSRQGKKTQYF
TGTGCCAGCAGTTCAAGACAGGGTAAGAAGACCCAGTACTTC
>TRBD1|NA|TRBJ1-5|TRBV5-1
CASRIGQAPNQPQHF
TGCGCCAGCAGAATCGGACAGGCCCCTAATCAGCCCCAGCATTTT
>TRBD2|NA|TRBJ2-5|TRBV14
CASSQGRQAGAQETQYF
TGTGCCAGCAGCCAAGGGAGGCAAGCGGGAGCCCAAGAGACCCAGTACTTC
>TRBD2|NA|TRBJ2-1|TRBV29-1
CSVALSGLAGGSDNEQFF
TGCAGCGTTGCCCTTTCGGGACTAGCGGGAGGATCCGACAATGAGCAGTTCTTC
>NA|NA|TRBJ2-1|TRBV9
CASSPPTREEQFF
TGTGCCAGCAGCCCCCCCACTAGAGAAGAGCAGTTCTTC
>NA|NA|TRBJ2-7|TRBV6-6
CASSYSWTIHYEQYF
TGTGCCAGCAGTTACTCGTGGACAATCCACTACGAGCAGTACTTC
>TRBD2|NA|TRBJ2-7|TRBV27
CASSVGTTSGRAREQYF
TGTGCCAGCAGTGTGGGAACGACTAGCGGGAGGGCGAGAGAGCAGTACTTC
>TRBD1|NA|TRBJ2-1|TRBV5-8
CASSWGAGQGAHEQFF
TGTGCCAGCAGCTGGGGGGCGGGACAGGGGGCCCATGAGCAGTTCTTC
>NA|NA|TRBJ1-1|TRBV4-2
CASSQDRRGLNTEAFF
TGTGCCAGCAGCCAAGATCGCCGGGGTTTGAACACTGAAGCTTTCTTT
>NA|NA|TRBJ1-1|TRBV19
CASSIVTGRAAFF
TGTGCCAGTAGTATAGTCACAGGGCGGGCGGCTTTCTTT
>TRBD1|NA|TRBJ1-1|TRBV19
CASSRDRSYEAFF
TGTGCCAGTAGCCGGGACAGATCTTACGAAGCTTTCTTT
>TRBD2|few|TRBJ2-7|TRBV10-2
CASAGGRYEQYF
TGCGCCAGCGCGGGGGGGCGGTACGAGCAGTACTTC
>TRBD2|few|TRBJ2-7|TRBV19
CASSPPAGGPCEQYF
TGTGCCAGTAGTCCACCAGCGGGAGGGCCTTGCGAGCAGTACTTC
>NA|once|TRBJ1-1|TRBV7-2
CASSLREGDITEAFF
TGTGCCAGCAGCCTCAGAGAGGGGGACATCACTGAAGCTTTCTTT
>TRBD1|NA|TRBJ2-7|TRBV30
CAWSVSGQGYEQYF
TGTGCCTGGAGTGTTTCGGGACAGGGCTACGAGCAGTACTTC
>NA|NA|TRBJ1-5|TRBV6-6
CASTNRQTSNQPQHF
TGTGCCAGCACGAACAGACAGACTAGCAATCAGCCCCAGCATTTT
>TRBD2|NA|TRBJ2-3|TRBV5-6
CASSVSGGGGTDTQYF
TGTGCCAGCAGCGTTAGCGGGGGAGGGGGCACAGATACGCAGTATTTT
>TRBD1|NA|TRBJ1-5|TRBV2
CASSGQGRSNQPQHF
TGTGCCAGCAGCGGACAGGGAAGGTCCAATCAGCCCCAGCATTTT
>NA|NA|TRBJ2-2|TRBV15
CATSRDWFRLEGGELFF
TGTGCCACCAGCAGAGATTGGTTCCGACTGGAGGGAGGGGAGCTGTTTTTT
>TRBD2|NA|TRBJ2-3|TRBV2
CAGLAAPSTDTQYF
TGTGCCGGACTAGCGGCCCCAAGCACAGATACGCAGTATTTT